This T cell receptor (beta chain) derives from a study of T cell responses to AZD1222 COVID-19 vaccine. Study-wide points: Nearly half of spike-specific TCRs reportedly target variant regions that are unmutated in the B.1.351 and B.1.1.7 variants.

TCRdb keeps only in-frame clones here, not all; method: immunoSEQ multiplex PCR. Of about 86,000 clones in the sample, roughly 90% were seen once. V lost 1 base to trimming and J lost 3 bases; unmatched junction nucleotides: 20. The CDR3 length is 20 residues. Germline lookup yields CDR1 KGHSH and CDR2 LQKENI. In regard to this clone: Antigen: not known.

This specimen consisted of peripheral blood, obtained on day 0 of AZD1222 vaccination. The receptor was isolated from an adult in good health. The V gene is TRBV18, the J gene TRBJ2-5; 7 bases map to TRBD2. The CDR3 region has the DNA TGTGCCAGCTCACCACTTCCCTCTGCCGGGGGGAGGCGGTTGGAAGAGACCCAGTACTTC. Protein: CASSPLPSAGGRRLEETQYF. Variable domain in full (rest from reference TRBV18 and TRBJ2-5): NAGVMQNPRHLVRRRGQEARLRCSPMKGHSHVYWYRQLPEEGLKFMVYLQKENIIDESGMPKERFSAEFPKEGPSILRIQQVVRGDSAAYFCASSPLPSAGGRRLEETQYFGPGTRLLVL.